Listed below are T cell receptor beta chains from one sample, sequenced in a study of blood T cell repertoires in COVID-19. Clones were sequenced by immunoSEQ multiplex PCR, and TCRdb holds only the in-frame ones, with some missing. The sample lists 180,000 or so clones, 86% occurring once. Sequencing was carried out using peripheral blood. The receptors derive from a woman aged 80 or older in a cohort sampled during active or convalescent COVID-19. CDR3s include the opening cysteine and the closing phenylalanine or tryptophan. A D gene is named only where the DNA matches it firmly. Expanded clones are given a class, and other clones once, few, many or no size at all.

clone_size	v_call	j_call	d_call	cdr3_length	cdr3_aa	cdr3_nt
-	TRBV12-3/TRBV12-4	TRBJ2-1	TRBD1	13	CASSYGTADEQFF	TGTGCCAGCAGCTACGGGACAGCCGATGAGCAGTTCTTC
-	TRBV6-5	TRBJ2-1	-	14	CASAEAGRGDEQFF	TGTGCCAGTGCTGAGGCGGGACGGGGAGATGAGCAGTTCTTC
-	TRBV7-9	TRBJ2-3	-	15	CASSLGWDSTDTQYF	TGTGCCAGCAGCTTAGGGTGGGACTCCACAGATACGCAGTATTTT
-	TRBV5-5	TRBJ1-2	TRBD1	16	CASSLALGQSLYGYTF	TGTGCCAGCAGCTTGGCCTTGGGACAGAGCCTTTATGGCTACACCTTC
-	TRBV28	TRBJ2-3	-	14	CASSRTTASDTQYF	TGTGCCAGCAGTCGGACGACAGCGTCTGATACGCAGTATTTT
-	TRBV7-2	TRBJ2-3	TRBD2	16	CASSSASGGHTDTQYF	TGTGCCAGCAGCTCAGCTAGCGGGGGCCACACAGATACGCAGTATTTT
-	TRBV5-5	TRBJ1-6	TRBD1	16	CASSWARDRGNSPLHF	TGTGCCAGCAGCTGGGCCCGGGACAGGGGTAATTCACCCCTCCACTTT
-	TRBV28	TRBJ2-2	-	15	CASRYNRVPTGELFF	TGTGCCAGCAGATACAACAGGGTCCCCACCGGGGAGCTGTTTTTT
few	TRBV19	TRBJ2-2	-	13	CASSIDRTGELFF	TGTGCCAGTAGTATAGACAGAACCGGGGAGCTGTTTTTT
-	TRBV30	TRBJ1-6	-	13	CAWRRGLNSPLHF	TGTGCCTGGAGGAGGGGGTTGAATTCACCCCTCCACTTT
-	TRBV4-3	TRBJ1-1	-	16	CASSQDWGLEHTEAFF	TGCGCCAGCAGCCAAGATTGGGGACTCGAGCACACTGAAGCTTTCTTT
-	TRBV29-1	TRBJ1-1	-	13	CSVAGNLNTEAFF	TGCAGCGTGGCCGGGAATTTGAACACTGAAGCTTTCTTT
-	TRBV18	TRBJ1-5	TRBD1	15	CASSSQGASNQPQHF	TGTGCCAGCTCGTCACAGGGGGCTAGCAATCAGCCCCAGCATTTT
-	TRBV5-5	TRBJ2-7	-	13	CASRGGQGYEQYF	TGTGCCAGCAGGGGGGGGCAGGGCTACGAGCAGTACTTC
-	TRBV5-4	TRBJ2-7	TRBD1	14	CASSSRQGPYEQYF	TGTGCCAGCAGCTCCCGACAGGGACCCTACGAGCAGTACTTC